This TCR beta chain stems from a study of OX40 agonist ivuxolimab in advanced cancers. Looking at the study overall: Patients got intravenous ivuxolimab at 0.01 to 10 mg/kg every 2 weeks. There were three patients with partial responses, one having hepatocellular carcinoma and two cutaneous melanoma. A mean age of approximately 60 years, range about 20 to 79, was recorded, and roughly 80% were male. General study points: With doses of 0.1-3.0 mg/kg, partial responders showed among the lowest clonal expansion.

Profiled with immunoSEQ multiplex PCR; TCRdb holds only in-frame clones, not every one. The sample consists of around 82,000 clones, 85% to 90% of them appearing once. This clone appeared a single time. Its antigen is currently unknown. The length of the CDR3 is 14 residues. Per germline, CDR1 SEHNR and CDR2 FQNEAQ (reference sequence). Trimming removed 1 base at V and 0 bases at J, with 5 bases between. This chain uses TRBV7-9 with TRBJ2-3; tentatively, D is TRBD2 (5 bases). The input for sequencing was CD4+ or CD8+ T cells sorted from blood, taken in a trial of the OX40 agonist ivuxolimab. This receptor was obtained from an adult with an advanced solid tumor such as melanoma, head and neck, liver or kidney cancer. CDR3 sequence (DNA): TGTGCCAGCAGCTTAGGGACTAGCACAGATACGCAGTATTTT. Its translation is CASSLGTSTDTQYF.